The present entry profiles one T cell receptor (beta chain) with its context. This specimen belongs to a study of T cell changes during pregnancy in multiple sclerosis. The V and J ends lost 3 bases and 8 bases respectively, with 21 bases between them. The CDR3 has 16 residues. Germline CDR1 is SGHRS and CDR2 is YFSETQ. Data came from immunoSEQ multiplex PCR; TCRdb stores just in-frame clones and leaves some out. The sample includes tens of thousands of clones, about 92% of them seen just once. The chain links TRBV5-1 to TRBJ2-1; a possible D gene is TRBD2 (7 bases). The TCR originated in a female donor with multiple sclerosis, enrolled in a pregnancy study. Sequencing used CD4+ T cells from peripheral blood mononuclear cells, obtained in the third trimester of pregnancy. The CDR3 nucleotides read TGCGCCAGCAGCTCAGTTCGGGGGGCTTCGGGGGATGAGCAGTTCTTC. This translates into CASSSVRGASGDEQFF.